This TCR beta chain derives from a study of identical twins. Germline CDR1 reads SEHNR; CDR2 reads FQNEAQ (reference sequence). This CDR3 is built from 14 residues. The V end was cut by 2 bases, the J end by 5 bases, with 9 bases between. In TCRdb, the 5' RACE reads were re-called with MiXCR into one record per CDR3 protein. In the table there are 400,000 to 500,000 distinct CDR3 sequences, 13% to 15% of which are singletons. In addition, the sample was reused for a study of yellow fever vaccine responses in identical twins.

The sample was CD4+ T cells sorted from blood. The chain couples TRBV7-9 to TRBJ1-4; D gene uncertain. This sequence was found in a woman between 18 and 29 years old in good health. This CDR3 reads CASSLSLNNEKLFF. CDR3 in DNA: TGTGCCAGCAGCTTATCTTTAAACAATGAAAAACTGTTTTTT.